This T cell receptor (beta chain) is from a study of blood T cell repertoires in COVID-19. Study information: The United States, Italy and Spain provided the acute and convalescent COVID-19 samples. Sample material is recorded as cDNA or gDNA derived from T cells, B-cell-depleted T cells, or PBMCs.

Seattle patient enrollment occurred during active infection, with longitudinal follow-up thereafter. CDR3 length equals 16 residues. Trimming took 5 bases from V and 8 from J; bases not matched to a gene: 10. The germline V gene has CDR1 MNHEY and CDR2 SMNVEV (reference sequence). Authors' processing steps: Reference gene primers were amplified, and this amplification served to estimate nucleated cell counts. Libraries were prepared by immunoSEQ multiplex PCR; TCRdb keeps only in-frame clonotypes and omits some of them. V, J and clone size are those of that table, while D and trimming were read from the DNA. The sample lists 130,000 to 150,000 clones; 75% to 90% were seen once.

This receptor was identified in a man aged 18 to 29 with COVID-19, enrolled during active disease. This chain joins TRBV27 and TRBJ2-1; 12 bases align to TRBD2. Sequencing input: peripheral blood. The CDR3 sequence is CASSPRTSGDSYEQFF. Here the CDR3 DNA reads TGTGCCAGCAGTCCCCGGACTAGCGGGGATTCCTATGAGCAGTTCTTC.